This T cell receptor beta chain emerged from a study of blood T cell repertoires in COVID-19. Method: immunoSEQ multiplex PCR; TCRdb's copy keeps in-frame clones and lacks some. There are about 200,000 clones in the sample; roughly 90% occur only once, and nearly 0.55% lies in the top ten. The germline gives CDR1 MNHEY, CDR2 SVGEGT. Trimming cost V 5 bases and J 2 bases, with 9 bases left between them. The CDR3 is 13 amino acids. Source material: peripheral blood. The origin of this receptor is a man aged 45 to 65 with acute or convalescent COVID-19. This chain connects TRBV6-2 or TRBV6-3 to TRBJ1-2, with unresolved D. CDR3 nucleotide sequence: TGTGCCAGCAGTGACACCCGGAACTATGGCTACACCTTC. Its protein product is CASSDTRNYGYTF.